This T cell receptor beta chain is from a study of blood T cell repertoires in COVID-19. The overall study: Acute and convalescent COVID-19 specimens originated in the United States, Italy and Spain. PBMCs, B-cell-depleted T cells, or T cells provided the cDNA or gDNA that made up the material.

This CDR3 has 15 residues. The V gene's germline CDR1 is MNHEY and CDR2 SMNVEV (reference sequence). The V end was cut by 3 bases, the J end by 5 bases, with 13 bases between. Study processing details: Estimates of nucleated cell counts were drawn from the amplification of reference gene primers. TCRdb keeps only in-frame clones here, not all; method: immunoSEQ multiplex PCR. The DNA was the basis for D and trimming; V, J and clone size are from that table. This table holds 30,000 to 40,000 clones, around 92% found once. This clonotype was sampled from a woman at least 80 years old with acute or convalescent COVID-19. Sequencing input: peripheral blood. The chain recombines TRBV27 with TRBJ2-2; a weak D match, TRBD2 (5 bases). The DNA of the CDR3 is TGTGCCAGCAGTTTTCCTAGCCCCCCTACCGGGGAGCTGTTTTTT. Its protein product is CASSFPSPPTGELFF.